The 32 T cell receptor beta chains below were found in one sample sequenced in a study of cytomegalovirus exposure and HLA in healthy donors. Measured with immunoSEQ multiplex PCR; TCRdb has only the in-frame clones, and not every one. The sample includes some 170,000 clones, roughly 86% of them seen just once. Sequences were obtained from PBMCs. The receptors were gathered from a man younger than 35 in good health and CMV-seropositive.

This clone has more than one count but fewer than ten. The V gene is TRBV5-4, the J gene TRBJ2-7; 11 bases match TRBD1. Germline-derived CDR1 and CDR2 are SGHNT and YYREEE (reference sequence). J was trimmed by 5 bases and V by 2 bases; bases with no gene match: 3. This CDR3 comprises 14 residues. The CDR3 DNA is TGTGCCAGCAGCTTAGGGACAGGGGGGAACGAGCAGTACTTC. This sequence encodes CASSLGTGGNEQYF. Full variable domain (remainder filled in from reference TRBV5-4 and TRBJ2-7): ETGVTQSPTHLIKTRGQQVTLRCSSQSGHNTVSWYQQALGQGPQFIFQYYREEENGRGNFPPRFSGLQFPNYSSELNVNALELDDSALYLCASSLGTGGNEQYFGPGTRLTVT.

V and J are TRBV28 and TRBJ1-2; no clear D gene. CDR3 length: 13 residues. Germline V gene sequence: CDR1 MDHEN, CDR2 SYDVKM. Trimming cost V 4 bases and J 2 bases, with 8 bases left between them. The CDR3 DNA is TGTGCCAGCAGTTACAATACAAACTATGGCTACACCTTC. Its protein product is CASSYNTNYGYTF.

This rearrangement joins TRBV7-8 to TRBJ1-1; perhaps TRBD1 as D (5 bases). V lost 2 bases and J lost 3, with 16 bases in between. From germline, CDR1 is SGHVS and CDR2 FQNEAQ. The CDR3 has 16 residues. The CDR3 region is CASSLFPGLTYTEAFF. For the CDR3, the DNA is TGTGCCAGCAGCTTATTCCCAGGGCTCACGTACACTGAAGCTTTCTTT.

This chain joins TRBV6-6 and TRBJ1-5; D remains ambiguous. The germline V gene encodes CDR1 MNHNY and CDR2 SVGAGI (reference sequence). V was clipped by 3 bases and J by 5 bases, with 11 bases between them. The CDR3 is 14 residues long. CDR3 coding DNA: TGTGCCAGCAGTTATCGGGGAGAGGATCAGCCCCAGCATTTT. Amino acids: CASSYRGEDQPQHF.

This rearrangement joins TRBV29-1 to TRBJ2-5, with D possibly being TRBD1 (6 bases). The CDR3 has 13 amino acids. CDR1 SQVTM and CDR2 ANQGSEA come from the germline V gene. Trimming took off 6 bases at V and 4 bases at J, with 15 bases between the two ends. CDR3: CSVPGPGVETQYF. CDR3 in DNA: TGCAGCGTACCGGGACCAGGGGTAGAGACCCAGTACTTC.

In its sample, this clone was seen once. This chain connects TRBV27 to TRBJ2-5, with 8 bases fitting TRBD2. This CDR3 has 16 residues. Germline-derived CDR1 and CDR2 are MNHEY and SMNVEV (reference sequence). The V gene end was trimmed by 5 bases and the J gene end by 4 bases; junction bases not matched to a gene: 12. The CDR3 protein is CASSPRLSGRRETQYF. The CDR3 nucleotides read TGTGCCAGCAGTCCGAGACTGAGCGGGAGAAGAGAGACCCAGTACTTC.

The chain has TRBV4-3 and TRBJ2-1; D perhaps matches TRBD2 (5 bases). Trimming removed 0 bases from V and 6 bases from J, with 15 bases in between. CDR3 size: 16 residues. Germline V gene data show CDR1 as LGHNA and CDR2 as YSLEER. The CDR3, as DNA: TGCGCCAGCAGCCAAGAGGCTAGTGGGAGCCTCAATGAGCAGTTCTTC. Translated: CASSQEASGSLNEQFF.

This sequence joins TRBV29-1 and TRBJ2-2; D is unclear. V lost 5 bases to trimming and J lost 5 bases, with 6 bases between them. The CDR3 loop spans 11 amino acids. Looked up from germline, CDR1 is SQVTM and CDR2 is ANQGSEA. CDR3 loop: CSVKRTGELFF. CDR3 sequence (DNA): TGCAGCGTTAAGAGGACCGGGGAGCTGTTTTTT.

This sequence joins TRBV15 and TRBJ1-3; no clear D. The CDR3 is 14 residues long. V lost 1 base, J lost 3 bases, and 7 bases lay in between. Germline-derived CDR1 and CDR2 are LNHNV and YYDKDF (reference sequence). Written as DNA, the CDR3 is TGTGCCACCAGCAGAGTCGGGATTGGAAACACCATATATTTT. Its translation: CATSRVGIGNTIYF.

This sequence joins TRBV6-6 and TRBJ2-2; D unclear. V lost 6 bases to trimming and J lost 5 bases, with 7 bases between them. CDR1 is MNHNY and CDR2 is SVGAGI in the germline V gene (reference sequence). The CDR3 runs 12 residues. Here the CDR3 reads CASRALTGELFF. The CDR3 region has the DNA TGTGCCAGCAGAGCCCTAACCGGGGAGCTGTTTTTT.

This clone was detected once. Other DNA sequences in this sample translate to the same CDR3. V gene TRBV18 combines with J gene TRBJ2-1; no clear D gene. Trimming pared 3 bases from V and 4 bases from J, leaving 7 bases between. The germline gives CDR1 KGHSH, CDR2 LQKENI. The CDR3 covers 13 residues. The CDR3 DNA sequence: TGTGCCAGCTCACCGAGCGTTTACAATGAGCAGTTCTTC. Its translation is CASSPSVYNEQFF.

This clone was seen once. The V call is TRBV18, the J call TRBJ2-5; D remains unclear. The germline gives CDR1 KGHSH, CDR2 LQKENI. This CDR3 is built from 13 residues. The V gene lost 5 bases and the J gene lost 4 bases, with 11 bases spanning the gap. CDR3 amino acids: CASSIGFSETQYF. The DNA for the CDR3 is TGTGCCAGCTCAATCGGGTTCTCAGAGACCCAGTACTTC.

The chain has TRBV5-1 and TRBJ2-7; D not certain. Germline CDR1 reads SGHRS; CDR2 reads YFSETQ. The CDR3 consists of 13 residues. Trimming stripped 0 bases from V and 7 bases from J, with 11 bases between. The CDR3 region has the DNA TGCGCCAGCAGCTTGGGCACCCAGAGGGAGCAGTACTTC. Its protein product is CASSLGTQREQYF.

The chain's CDR3 is CASSLSGNAYNEQFF. The CDR3 DNA reads TGTGCCAGCAGCCTTAGCGGGAATGCCTACAATGAGCAGTTCTTC. The chain joins TRBV7-3 to TRBJ2-1; TRBD2 agrees at 8 bases. The CDR3 is 15 amino acids. Trimming took 5 bases from V and 2 from J; bases not matched to a gene: 5. Germline values: CDR1 SGHTA, CDR2 FQGTGA.

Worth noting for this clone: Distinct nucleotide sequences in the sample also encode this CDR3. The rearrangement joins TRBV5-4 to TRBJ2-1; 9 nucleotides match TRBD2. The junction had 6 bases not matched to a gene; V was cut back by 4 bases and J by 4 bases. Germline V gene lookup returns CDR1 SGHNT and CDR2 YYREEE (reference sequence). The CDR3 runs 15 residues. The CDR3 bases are TGTGCCAGCAGCCTAACTAGCGGGCCATACAATGAGCAGTTCTTC. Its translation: CASSLTSGPYNEQFF.

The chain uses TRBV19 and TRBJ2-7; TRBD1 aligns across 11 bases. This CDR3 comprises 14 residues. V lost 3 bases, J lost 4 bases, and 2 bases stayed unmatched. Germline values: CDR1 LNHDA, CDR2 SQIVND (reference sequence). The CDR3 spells CASSIGQGAYEQYF. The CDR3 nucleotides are TGTGCCAGTAGTATCGGACAGGGGGCATACGAGCAGTACTTC.

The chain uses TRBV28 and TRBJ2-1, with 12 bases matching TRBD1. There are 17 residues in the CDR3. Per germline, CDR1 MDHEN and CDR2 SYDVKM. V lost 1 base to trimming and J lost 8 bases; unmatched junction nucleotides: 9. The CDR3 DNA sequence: TGTGCCAGCAGTTTATTCCCGGGACAGGGGGCTCACGATGAGCAGTTCTTC. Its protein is CASSLFPGQGAHDEQFF.

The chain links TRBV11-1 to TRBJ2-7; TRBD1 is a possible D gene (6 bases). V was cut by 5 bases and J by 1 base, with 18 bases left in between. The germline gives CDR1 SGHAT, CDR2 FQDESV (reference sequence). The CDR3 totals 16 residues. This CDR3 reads CASSRWGRVGSYEQYF. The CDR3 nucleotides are TGTGCCAGCAGCCGCTGGGGGCGGGTAGGGTCCTACGAGCAGTACTTC.

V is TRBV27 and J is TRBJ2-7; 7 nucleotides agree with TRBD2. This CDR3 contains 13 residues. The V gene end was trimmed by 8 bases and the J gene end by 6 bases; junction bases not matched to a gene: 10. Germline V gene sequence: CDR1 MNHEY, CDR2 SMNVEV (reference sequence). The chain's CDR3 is CASAQGGLLEQYF. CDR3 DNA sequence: TGTGCCAGCGCCCAGGGAGGGCTCCTCGAGCAGTACTTC.

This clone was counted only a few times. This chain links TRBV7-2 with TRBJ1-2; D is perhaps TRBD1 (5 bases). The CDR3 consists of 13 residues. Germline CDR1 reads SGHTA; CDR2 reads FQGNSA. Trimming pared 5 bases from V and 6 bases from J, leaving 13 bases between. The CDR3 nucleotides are TGTGCCAGCAGCGATTCCGGGGGGAATGGCTACACCTTC. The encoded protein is CASSDSGGNGYTF.

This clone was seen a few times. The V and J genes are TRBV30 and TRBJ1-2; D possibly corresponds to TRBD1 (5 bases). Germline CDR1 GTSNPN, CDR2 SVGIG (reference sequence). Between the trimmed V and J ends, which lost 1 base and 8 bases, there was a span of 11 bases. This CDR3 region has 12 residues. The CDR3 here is CAWSAQAEGYTF. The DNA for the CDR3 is TGTGCCTGGAGTGCACAGGCGGAGGGCTACACCTTC.

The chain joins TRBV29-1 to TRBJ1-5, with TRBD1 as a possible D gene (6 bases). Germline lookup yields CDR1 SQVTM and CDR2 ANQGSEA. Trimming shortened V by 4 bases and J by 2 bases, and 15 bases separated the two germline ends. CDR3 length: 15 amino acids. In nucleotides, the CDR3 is TGCAGCGTTGGCGAGGGAGGGGGGGGCAATCAGCCCCAGCATTTT. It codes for CSVGEGGGGNQPQHF.

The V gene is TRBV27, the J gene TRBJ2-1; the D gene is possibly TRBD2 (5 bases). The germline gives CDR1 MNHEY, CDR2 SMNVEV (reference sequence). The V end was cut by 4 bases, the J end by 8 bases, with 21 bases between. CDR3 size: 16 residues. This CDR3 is CASSSNLAGVSHEQFF. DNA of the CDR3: TGTGCCAGCAGTTCCAATCTAGCCGGGGTCAGTCATGAGCAGTTCTTC.

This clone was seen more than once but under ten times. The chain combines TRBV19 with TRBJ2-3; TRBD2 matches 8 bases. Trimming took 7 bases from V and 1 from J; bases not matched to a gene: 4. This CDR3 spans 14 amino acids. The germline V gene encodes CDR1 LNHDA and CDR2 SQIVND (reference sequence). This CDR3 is CASKGRGGTDTQYF. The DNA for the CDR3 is TGTGCCAGTAAGGGGCGGGGGGGCACAGATACGCAGTATTTT.

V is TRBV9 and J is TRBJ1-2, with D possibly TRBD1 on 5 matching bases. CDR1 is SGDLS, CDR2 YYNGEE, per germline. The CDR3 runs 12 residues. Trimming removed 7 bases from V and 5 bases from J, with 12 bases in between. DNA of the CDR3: TGTGCCAGCCATCAGGCAGGGTATGGCTACACCTTC. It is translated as CASHQAGYGYTF.

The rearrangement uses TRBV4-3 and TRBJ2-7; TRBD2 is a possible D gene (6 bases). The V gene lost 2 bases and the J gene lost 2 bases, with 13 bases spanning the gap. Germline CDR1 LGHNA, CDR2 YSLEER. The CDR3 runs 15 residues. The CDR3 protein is CASSQRLVSTYEQYF. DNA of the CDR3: TGCGCCAGCAGCCAAAGACTAGTAAGTACCTACGAGCAGTACTTC.

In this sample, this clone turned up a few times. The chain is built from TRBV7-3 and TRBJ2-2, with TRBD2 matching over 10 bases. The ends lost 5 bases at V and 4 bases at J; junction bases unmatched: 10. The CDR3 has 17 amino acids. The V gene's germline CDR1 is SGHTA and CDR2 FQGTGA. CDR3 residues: CASSIWALAGATGELFF. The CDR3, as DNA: TGTGCCAGCAGCATATGGGCTCTAGCGGGGGCCACCGGGGAGCTGTTTTTT.

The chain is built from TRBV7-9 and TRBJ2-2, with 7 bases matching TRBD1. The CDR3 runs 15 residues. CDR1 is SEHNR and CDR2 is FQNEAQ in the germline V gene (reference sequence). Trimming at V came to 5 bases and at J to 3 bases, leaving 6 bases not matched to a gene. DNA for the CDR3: TGTGCCAGCAGCCGGGCCCAGGGGGACACCGGGGAGCTGTTTTTT. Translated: CASSRAQGDTGELFF.

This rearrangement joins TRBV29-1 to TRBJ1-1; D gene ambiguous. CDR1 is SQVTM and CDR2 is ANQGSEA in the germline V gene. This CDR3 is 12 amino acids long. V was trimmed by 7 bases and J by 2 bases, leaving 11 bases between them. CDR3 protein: CSASTLNTEAFF. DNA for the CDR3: TGCAGCGCCTCGACACTTAACACTGAAGCTTTCTTT. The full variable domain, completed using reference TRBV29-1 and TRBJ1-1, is SAVISQKPSRDICQRGTSLTIQCQVDSQVTMMFWYRQQPGQSLTLIATANQGSEATYESGFVIDKFPISRPNLTFSTLTVSNMSPEDSSIYLCSASTLNTEAFFGQGTRLTVV.

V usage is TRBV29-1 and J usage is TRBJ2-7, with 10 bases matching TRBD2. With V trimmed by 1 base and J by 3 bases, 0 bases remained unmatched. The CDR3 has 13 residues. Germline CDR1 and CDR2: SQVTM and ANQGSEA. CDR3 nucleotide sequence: TGCAGCGTTGAAGGACTAGCGGGCTACGAGCAGTACTTC. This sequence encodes CSVEGLAGYEQYF.

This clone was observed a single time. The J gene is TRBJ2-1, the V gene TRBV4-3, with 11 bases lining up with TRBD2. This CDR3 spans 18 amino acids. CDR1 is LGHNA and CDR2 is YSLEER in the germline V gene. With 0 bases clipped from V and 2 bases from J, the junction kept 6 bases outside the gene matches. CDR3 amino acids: CASSQDTSGSPPYNEQFF. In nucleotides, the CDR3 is TGCGCCAGCAGCCAAGACACTAGCGGGAGTCCCCCCTACAATGAGCAGTTCTTC.

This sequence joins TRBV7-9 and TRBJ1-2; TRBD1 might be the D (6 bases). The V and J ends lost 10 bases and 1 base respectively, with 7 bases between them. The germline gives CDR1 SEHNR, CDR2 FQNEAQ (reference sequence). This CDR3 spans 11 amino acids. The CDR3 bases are TGTGCCACGGGACATAACTATGGCTACACCTTC. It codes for CATGHNYGYTF.